Included here is one T cell receptor (beta chain) sequence, with context. Its target is unknown. The germline CDR1 and CDR2 sequences are MGHDK and SYGVNS. V shed 1 base, J shed 3 bases, and the junction held 2 bases outside the gene matches. This CDR3 is built from 15 residues. This sample is drawn from a study of cytomegalovirus exposure and HLA in healthy donors. The overall study: Unique TCR beta sequences numbering about 100 million came from roughly 180 million T cells in an earlier analysis.

A multiplex PCR was run with 60 Vbeta primers and 13 Jbeta primers. Profiled with immunoSEQ multiplex PCR; TCRdb holds only in-frame clones, not every one. The sample consists of about 200,000 clones, 75% to 90% of them appearing once. General study findings and limits: There were some V segments, including TRBV6-2 and TRBV6-3, excluded as indistinguishable. Cytomegalovirus-associated TCR beta chains were listed, numbering around 150.

The TCR was taken from a woman aged 30 to 39 in good health and CMV-seronegative. The sequenced sample consisted of PBMCs. The rearrangement joins TRBV25-1 to TRBJ2-1; 8 bases match TRBD2. In nucleotides, the CDR3 is TGTGCCAGCAGTGAATGGGCGGGGGGCTACAATGAGCAGTTCTTC. Protein: CASSEWAGGYNEQFF.